This entry features one T cell receptor beta chain sequence. Construction of TCR beta libraries relied on iRepertoire HTBI primers and on Arm-PCR targeting CDR3 regions. MiXCR, applied by TCRdb to the multiplex PCR reads, yields one record per CDR3 protein. The sample has 400,000 to 450,000 distinct CDR3 sequences, roughly 15% seen once. The sample belongs to a study of regulatory T cells in long-lasting Graves disease. Noted time point: newly diagnosed GD, antithyroid drugs for less than 3 months. PBMC RNA served as the TCR library source. The CDR3 contains 15 residues. Germline V gives CDR1 LNHDA, CDR2 SQIVND (reference sequence). Trimming stripped 9 bases from V and 4 bases from J, with 19 bases between. The same sample was also used in a study of T cells in Graves' hyperthyroidism and ophthalmopathy. Per that paper: Researchers barred patients who had uncontrolled infection, other autoimmune disease, pregnancy or lactation.

The V and J genes are TRBV19 and TRBJ1-5; D gene uncertain. The starting material was peripheral blood mononuclear cells (PBMCs), obtained at new diagnosis, from a patient treated with antithyroid drugs. This clonotype was sampled from a woman under 40 with Graves disease. The CDR3 coding sequence is TGTGCCAGCATTAACATGATGTCGGTTAATCAGCCCCAGCATTTT. Translated, it gives CASINMMSVNQPQHF.